This T cell receptor beta chain derives from a study of shared clonotypes between healthy human individuals. Trimming stripped 1 base from V and 5 bases from J, with 11 bases between. The CDR3 has 14 amino acids. CDR1 and CDR2 from the germline V gene are MGHRA and YSYEKL. This clone was picked up many times. Profiled with immunoSEQ multiplex PCR; TCRdb holds only in-frame clones, not every one. The table includes 450,000 to 500,000 clones, 65% to 80% detected once. The TCR comes from a woman in her thirties or forties in good health. Some clones in this sample may be carry-over from other donors' samples. The V and J genes are TRBV4-1 and TRBJ2-5; weak D call: TRBD1 (6 bases). Sequencing input: PBMCs. Here the CDR3 reads CASSQVGAGETQYF. In DNA, the CDR3 is TGCGCCAGCAGCCAAGTGGGGGCTGGGGAGACCCAGTACTTC.